This T cell receptor (beta chain) is from a study of T cells in Graves' hyperthyroidism and ophthalmopathy. Germline V lookup: CDR1 SGHNT, CDR2 YENEEA. Trimming left V 5 bases short and J 8 bases short, with 21 bases between. The CDR3 totals 16 residues. TCR beta CDR3 sequences were amplified from RNA transcripts. Initially, a first-round RT-PCR of the TCR CDR3 employed the HTBI primer set. A single record per CDR3 protein comes from TCRdb applying MiXCR to the multiplex PCR reads. This table has approximately 600,000 distinct CDR3 sequences, roughly 14% appearing once. This clonotype was seen repeatedly, ten times or more.

The chain combines TRBV11-3 with TRBJ2-2; the D call may be TRBD1 or TRBD2 (5 bases each). The sample was blood. This clonotype was sampled from a woman aged 40-49 years with Graves' ophthalmopathy. CDR3 sequence reads: CASSPNQVGELGELFF. The CDR3 region has the DNA TGTGCCAGCAGCCCAAATCAAGTGGGGGAACTAGGGGAGCTGTTTTTT.